Here is one T cell receptor (beta chain) with its context. The antigen this receptor binds is unknown. No qualities accompany the bases; no much larger clone lies one base away. The data originate from a study of CD8+ T cells in alopecia areata (dated by TCRdb to between 2018 and 2020). Background on the whole study: Treated patients were enrolled in an open-label pilot trial of oral tofacitinib at 5 to 10 mg twice daily for moderate-to-severe alopecia areata. Patients stayed on tofacitinib for 6 to 18 months and then had 6 months of follow-up off drug so that delayed response and recurrence could be assessed. For the treated patients, the SALT score, which quantifies what percentage of scalp surface area is affected, served as the measure of disease severity. High-throughput TCRbeta sequencing was used to examine T cell clonal expansion in alopecia areata in both the C3H/HeJ mouse model and human patients. Human TCRbeta sequencing covered scalp tissue and sorted CD4+ and CD8+ peripheral blood T cells from patchy and totalis/universalis alopecia areata patients and healthy controls. Biopsies were taken from tofacitinib-treated patients at baseline and again at 4 and 24 weeks into treatment, and several of those patients also had a later scalp biopsy. Scalp clonality was compared among normal scalp (n=4), patchy alopecia areata scalp (n=8), and alopecia totalis/universalis scalp (n=8). The RNA source kit depended on sample type: the PAXgene miRNA kit for fixed scalp, the miRNeasy kit for PBMCs, and the RNeasy kit for mouse skin. Amplification of TCRbeta CDR3 regions was done by immunoSEQ multiplex PCR using 35 Vbeta forward primers and 13 Jbeta reverse primers.

Germline trimming amounts to 1 base on V and 4 bases on J, with 5 as the count of junction bases outside the gene matches. Reading from cysteine to phenylalanine, the CDR3 counts 16 amino acids. Only CDR3 DNA is held: 48 bases, read in frame from base 1. CDR1 and CDR2, looked up from the germline V gene, are MNHNS and SASEGT. Library generation was performed with the immunoSEQ multiplex PCR assay. RNA was extracted from all samples and reverse transcribed into cDNA, which served as template for TCR sequencing. SuperScript III was used for first-strand cDNA synthesis, primed with a 2:1 mix of oligo-dT and random hexamers. A synthetic immune receptor repertoire was used to assess amplification bias, and residual bias was removed computationally. Processing in the source paper ran as follows. Raw reads were preprocessed to remove errors, and CDR3 was defined by IMGT conventions from the conserved cysteine to phenylalanine. Clonality was calculated as 1 minus Shannon entropy normalized by log2 of the number of productive unique TCRs. Whether scalp clones were CD4 or CD8 was inferred by matching scalp TCRbeta sequences against CD4 and CD8 repertoires sorted from blood. TCRdb took over this immuneACCESS table, retaining in-frame rearrangements with V and J assigned. Such tables are incomplete; in checked studies, under half of the missing clones stem from an unresolved V gene, and the remainder is unexplained. V, J and clone size derive from that table, while D and trimming were established from the DNA sequence. Recorded for this sample are approximately 180,000 clones; around 60% of them occurred a single time. The ten largest clones represent approximately 1.3% of the sample.

What the study reported, not specific to this receptor: Lesional scalp, especially in alopecia totalis/universalis, showed higher clonality and more expanded CD8+ clones than normal scalp, suggesting antigenic drive. Unlike mouse skin, which is dominated by gammadelta T cells, normal human skin has resident alphabeta T cells that are also sequenced, and this complicates analysis of the scalp TCR repertoire. During tofacitinib treatment, many expanded lesional clones stuck around in both scalp and blood, and this persistence may partly explain why relapse happens after treatment is stopped. The treated cohort was small, with a single nonresponder, so links between baseline CD8+ expansion and response need larger studies. Tofacitinib significantly decreased scalp clonality and the number of expanded CD8+ clones among the top 100 scalp clones. TCR sequences shared between patients were less clear than in mice, possibly partly because of HLA diversity in the patient population.

What the treatment or condition label conveys for this sample: oral pan-JAK inhibitor, 5-10 mg twice daily. Lesional scalp punch biopsies and peripheral blood were obtained from alopecia areata patients. PBMCs were separated by density centrifugation and stained for CD3, CD4 and CD8, after which CD4+ and CD8+ T cells were sorted on a FACSAria. The rearranged chain carries TRBV6-1 and TRBJ2-1; 9 of the junction bases match TRBD2. Sequenced here: CD4+ T cells sorted from blood, sampled at approximately week 49, from a patient treated with tofacitinib. This TCR derives from a human donor with alopecia areata. This receptor carries the CDR3 CASSEERLADYNEQFF. Here is the DNA: TGTGCCAGCAGTGAAGAAAGACTAGCGGATTACAATGAGCAGTTCTTC.